The text below deals with one TCR beta chain. Its specificity is unknown. The data were taken from a study of vaccination effects on CD4 cells after COVID-19. General observations from the study: Common cold coronavirus cross-reactivity was shown by only 1 of 255 vaccine-induced clones in healthy vaccinees. Infection-derived and vaccine-derived clones contracted markedly late after vaccination.

V lost 5 bases, J lost 0 bases, and 17 bases lay in between. The germline gives CDR1 MGHDK, CDR2 SYGVNS. The length of the CDR3 is 17 residues. The ViraFEST assay expanded antigen-specific CD4+ T cells with viral peptide pools before sequencing. The authors isolated CD4+ T cells after around 10 days of culture. Negative nucleocapsid antibody tests before and after vaccination confirmed no previous SARS-CoV-2 infection. Here immunoSEQ multiplex PCR was the method, and the copy in TCRdb shows in-frame clones only, minus some. The sample yields under 80,000 clones, around 76% seen once. The origin of this receptor is a human donor who received a COVID-19 vaccine. The specimen was CD4+ T cells from PBMCs cultured with HCoV-229E spike peptides, collected before COVID-19 vaccination. The chain joins TRBV25-1 to TRBJ1-3; D perhaps matches TRBD1 (5 bases). The CDR3 sequence: CASSPSGGVHSGNTIYF. The CDR3 DNA follows: TGTGCCAGCAGTCCCTCGGGAGGGGTCCACTCTGGAAACACCATATATTTT.